The 15 T cell receptor beta chains reported below all come from one sample, sequenced in a study of patients and donors after allogeneic stem cell transplantation. TCRdb itself ran the RT-PCR reads through MiXCR, one entry per CDR3 protein. The sample consists of 390,000 or so distinct CDR3 sequences, roughly 17% of them appearing once. Sequencing was performed on blood, either unsorted or a sorted T cell fraction (not recorded which). These receptors all stem from a human donor who was either an allogeneic HSCT recipient or a stem cell or donor lymphocyte infusion donor (not recorded which). It is not recorded whose cells these are; they may come from a transplant donor.

The sample holds many counts of this clonotype. This chain links TRBV11-2 with TRBJ2-5, with D possibly being TRBD1 or TRBD2 (6 bases each). CDR1 SGHAT and CDR2 FQNNGV come from the germline V gene. Trimming shortened V by 5 bases and J by 2 bases, and 9 bases separated the two germline ends. CDR3 size: 13 residues. CDR3 sequence: CASSKGGQETQYF. The CDR3 coding sequence is TGTGCCAGCAGCAAGGGGGGACAAGAGACCCAGTACTTC.

This clonotype came up many times. The genes are TRBV7-2 and TRBJ1-5, with D uncertain. Trimming shortened V by 3 bases and J by 4 bases, and 10 bases separated the two germline ends. The germline gives CDR1 SGHTA, CDR2 FQGNSA. The length of the CDR3 is 14 residues. The CDR3 DNA sequence: TGTGCCAGCAGCTTGGCGGGGAGAAATCAGCCCCAGCATTTT. The encoded protein is CASSLAGRNQPQHF.

The chain combines TRBV20-1 with TRBJ2-3, with unresolved D. V was shortened by 5 bases and J by 6 bases, with 18 bases between the two germline ends. The V gene's germline CDR1 is DFQATT and CDR2 SNEGSKA (reference sequence). The CDR3 length is 14 residues. Written as DNA, the CDR3 is TGCAGTGCTCGCTTGACTCGCCGAGAGGATACGCAGTATTTT. Residues: CSARLTRREDTQYF.

In this sample, this clonotype turned up a few times. CDR3 DNA sequence: TGTGCCAGCAGCTTGTTAGCGGGGGGGCCAGGCGAGCAGTACTTC. As protein: CASSLLAGGPGEQYF. The chain has TRBV11-2 and TRBJ2-7; TRBD2 aligns across 11 bases. This CDR3 has 15 residues. V was clipped by 3 bases and J by 6 bases; unmatched bases: 7. The germline V gene has CDR1 SGHAT and CDR2 FQNNGV.

This clonotype has a handful of counts. The V gene is TRBV5-6, the J gene TRBJ2-1; maybe TRBD1 (6 bases). The CDR3 is 16 amino acids. Germline V CDR1 and CDR2: SGHDT, YYEEEE. V was clipped by 0 bases and J by 7 bases, with 17 bases between them. The CDR3 loop is CASSLGGQGSWNEQFF. The CDR3 DNA sequence: TGTGCCAGCAGCTTGGGGGGGCAGGGGAGTTGGAATGAGCAGTTCTTC.

This clonotype occurred a few times. The chain links TRBV2 to TRBJ2-3, with 8 bases aligning to TRBD1. Germline trimming cut 9 bases from V and 6 bases from J; bases unmatched to any gene: 5. Germline CDR1 and CDR2: SNHLY and FYNNEI. The CDR3 sequence is 12 residues long. The CDR3 protein is CARETGEDTQYF. CDR3 nucleotides: TGTGCCAGAGAGACAGGGGAGGATACGCAGTATTTT.

This clonotype was seen a few times. V and J are TRBV5-1 and TRBJ2-3; 8 bases align to TRBD1. V shed 3 bases and J 1 base; nucleotides not matched to a gene: 4. This CDR3 is built from 15 residues. Per the germline V gene, CDR1 is SGHRS and CDR2 is YFSETQ. CDR3: CASSWQGAGTDTQYF. For the CDR3, the DNA is TGCGCCAGCAGCTGGCAGGGGGCAGGCACAGATACGCAGTATTTT.

This clonotype was observed a single time. The chain combines TRBV6-1 with TRBJ1-3; D is ambiguous. CDR1 MNHNS and CDR2 SASEGT come from the germline V gene. Trimming left V 3 bases short and J 0 bases short, with 9 bases between. CDR3 length: 15 residues. CDR3 sequence reads: CASSDRMLSGNTIYF. CDR3 coding DNA: TGTGCCAGCAGTGACAGGATGCTCTCTGGAAACACCATATATTTT.

The rearrangement links TRBV7-9 to TRBJ1-5; the D is unclear. There are 16 residues in the CDR3. Trimming cost V 1 base and J 4 bases, with 14 bases left between them. The germline gives CDR1 SEHNR, CDR2 FQNEAQ (reference sequence). In DNA form, the CDR3 reads TGTGCCAGCAGCTTAGGCCCCGGGTTCTCTAATCAGCCCCAGCATTTT. This translates into CASSLGPGFSNQPQHF.

A few counts support this clonotype. The gene calls are TRBV5-1 and TRBJ2-3, with a possible D match to TRBD1 (5 bases). Deletions cut 0 bases from V and 6 bases from J, with 11 bases between. CDR3 length: 14 residues. Germline CDR1 SGHRS, CDR2 YFSETQ. The CDR3 DNA reads as TGCGCCAGCAGCTTGGTTGGGGCGCCGGATACGCAGTATTTT. Amino acids: CASSLVGAPDTQYF. Filled out from reference TRBV5-1 and TRBJ2-3, the complete variable domain reads KAGVTQTPRYLIKTRGQQVTLSCSPISGHRSVSWYQQTPGQGLQFLFEYFSETQRNKGNFPGRFSGRQFSNSRSEMNVSTLELGDSALYLCASSLVGAPDTQYFGPGTRLTVL.

This clonotype was counted a few times. The chain links TRBV18 to TRBJ2-5, with a possible D match to TRBD2 (6 bases). Trimming took 3 bases from V and 3 from J, leaving 11 bases between them. The germline gives CDR1 KGHSH, CDR2 LQKENI. There are 14 residues in the CDR3. The CDR3 loop reads CASSPTSSEETQYF. The CDR3 nucleotides are TGTGCCAGCTCACCGACTAGTAGCGAAGAGACCCAGTACTTC. The whole variable domain, filled in from reference TRBV18 and TRBJ2-5, reads NAGVMQNPRHLVRRRGQEARLRCSPMKGHSHVYWYRQLPEEGLKFMVYLQKENIIDESGMPKERFSAEFPKEGPSILRIQQVVRGDSAAYFCASSPTSSEETQYFGPGTRLLVL.

This clonotype has ten or more counts. The chain joins TRBV5-1 to TRBJ1-2; no firm D call. The CDR3 has 17 residues. Germline CDR1 is SGHRS and CDR2 is YFSETQ. Trimming removed 2 bases from V and 5 bases from J, with 22 bases in between. Here the CDR3 reads CASSFGTLSGQLYGYTF. CDR3 nucleotide sequence: TGCGCCAGCAGCTTCGGAACATTGTCTGGGCAGTTGTATGGCTACACCTTC.

This clonotype was observed many times. The DNA for the CDR3 is TGTGCCAGCAGCCAAGATCTTGGCCGAGGGGTCTATGGCTACACCTTC. Its translation is CASSQDLGRGVYGYTF. The chain is built from TRBV14 and TRBJ1-2; tentatively, D is TRBD1 (5 bases). Germline V CDR1 and CDR2: SGHDN, FVKESK. Trimming left V 0 bases short and J 4 bases short, with 15 bases between. The CDR3 is 16 amino acids.

The chain couples TRBV5-1 to TRBJ2-3; 11 bases are shared with TRBD2. CDR3 length equals 15 residues. Germline V gene sequence: CDR1 SGHRS, CDR2 YFSETQ. V lost 0 bases, J lost 10 bases, and 7 bases stayed unmatched. The DNA for the CDR3 is TGCGCCAGCAGCTTGGAGACTAGCGGGAATAGGGCGCAGTATTTT. As protein: CASSLETSGNRAQYF.

This chain joins TRBV12-3 or TRBV12-4 and TRBJ2-1; possibly TRBD1 or TRBD2 for D (5 bases each). The CDR3 loop spans 15 amino acids. Trimming stripped 5 bases from V and 5 bases from J, with 16 bases between. The DNA of the CDR3 is TGTGCCAGCAGTCCCCCCTGGGGGTCGCACAATGAGCAGTTCTTC. Encoded protein: CASSPPWGSHNEQFF.